This entry lists 6 T cell receptor beta chains sequenced from one sample in a study of shared clonotypes between healthy human individuals. This table comes from immunoSEQ multiplex PCR, and its TCRdb copy is limited to in-frame clones, with some not included. The table has approximately 2.5 million clones, approximately 93% seen once. The sample consisted of naive CD4+ T cells from PBMCs. The subset was: CD45RA+ positively selected. These receptors were taken from a man between 18 and 35 years old in good health. Some clones in this sample may be carry-over from other donors' samples.

The chain has TRBV28 and TRBJ1-2; TRBD1 matches at 10 bases. Germline assignment: CDR1 MDHEN and CDR2 SYDVKM. This CDR3 comprises 14 residues. The trim removed 5 bases at V and 5 bases at J, leaving 5 bases unmatched. The CDR3 DNA reads as TGTGCCAGCAGTCCCGACAGGGGGCAATATGGCTACACCTTC. This sequence encodes CASSPDRGQYGYTF.

This clone came up once. The rearrangement links TRBV6-4 to TRBJ2-7, with 8 bases fitting TRBD2. This CDR3 has 14 residues. Germline V gene sequence: CDR1 MRHNA, CDR2 SNTAGT. V shed 6 bases, J shed 9 bases, and the junction held 13 bases outside the gene matches. The CDR3 DNA sequence: TGTGCCAGCAGCCCTTTTGCCGGGGGGGCCGGGCAGTACTTC. Its protein is CASSPFAGGAGQYF.

The CDR3 is CSVEDGGGLSGIPLDTQYF. The CDR3 region has the DNA TGCAGCGTTGAAGACGGGGGGGGGCTTAGCGGCATCCCCCTAGATACGCAGTATTTT. V usage is TRBV29-1 and J usage is TRBJ2-3, with TRBD2 matching over 8 bases. Per the germline V gene, CDR1 is SQVTM and CDR2 is ANQGSEA. The CDR3 extends over 19 amino acids. J was trimmed by 5 bases and V by 0 bases; bases with no gene match: 19.

This clone came up once. V is TRBV7-9 and J is TRBJ1-6, with 7 bases lining up with TRBD1. J was trimmed by 10 bases and V by 1 base; bases with no gene match: 7. This CDR3 contains 15 residues. CDR1 and CDR2 from the germline V gene are SEHNR and FQNEAQ (reference sequence). CDR3 bases: TGTGCCAGCAGCTTAGTACAGGGGATAGGCTCACCCCTCCACTTT. The encoded protein is CASSLVQGIGSPLHF.

This clone was detected once. In DNA form, the CDR3 reads TGCGCCAGCAGTTTAGGGACGGAGGGACGGTGGATTAACTATGGCTACACCTTC. Amino acids: CASSLGTEGRWINYGYTF. The chain uses TRBV5-1 and TRBJ1-2; possibly TRBD1 for D (5 bases). The CDR3 totals 18 residues. Trimming shortened V by 5 bases and J by 1 base, and 24 bases separated the two germline ends. CDR1 is SGHRS, CDR2 YFSETQ, per germline.

This clone is a singleton in its sample. The chain recombines TRBV14 with TRBJ2-5, with 8 bases fitting TRBD2. Trimming took 1 base from V and 4 from J; bases not matched to a gene: 5. The V gene's germline CDR1 is SGHDN and CDR2 FVKESK. The CDR3 has 15 amino acids. The CDR3 DNA sequence: TGTGCCAGCAGCCAAGCCGGGACTAGTCGAGAGACCCAGTACTTC. Translating it yields CASSQAGTSRETQYF.